Reported below is one TCR beta chain. The sample originates from a study of cytomegalovirus exposure and HLA in healthy donors. Trimming removed 0 bases at V and 4 bases at J, with 13 bases between. This CDR3 comprises 16 residues. Per germline, CDR1 MNHEY and CDR2 SVGAGI. This PCR relied on a set of 60 Vbeta primers and 13 Jbeta primers. The table came from immunoSEQ multiplex PCR; TCRdb's copy has only in-frame clones and leaves some out. Seen here are 150,000 to 200,000 clones, over 65% observed once, and the top ten hold 2.5% to 3.5%. This sequence joins TRBV6-5 and TRBJ1-3, with D possibly TRBD1 on 5 matching bases. The source of this sequence is a woman aged 40 to 55 in good health and CMV-seropositive. Sequencing was done on a sample of PBMCs. Here the CDR3 reads CASSYSAGSRGNTIYF. The CDR3 DNA reads as TGTGCCAGCAGTTACTCTGCAGGGTCTAGAGGAAACACCATATATTTT.